This T cell receptor beta chain was sequenced for a study of human versus mouse CDR3 diversity and MHC coevolution (dated by TCRdb to about 2017). With regard to the full study: The immunoSEQ assay was reported to detect one in 200,000 T cells and to minimize amplification bias from multiplex PCR. Three healthy volunteer blood donors made up the human cohort, with one aged 30 to 39, one aged 40 to 50 and one aged 60 to 70 at collection. Across the mouse and human samples, each sample yielded between 0.6 x 10^7 and 1.6 x 10^7 valid reads. Human naive CD4 T cell repertoires were used as a reference for TCR selection on multiple MHC II alleles and were compared with human-TCR-locus transgenic mice carrying single MHC II. Overall study outcomes, separate from this receptor: Because human T cells were selected on six or seven MHC II alleles, repertoire diversity was not considered directly comparable between humans and mice. The largest TCR beta repertoire, around 1.5 million clonotypes, was estimated by iCHAO1 for humans, a finding likely attributable to selection by multiple MHC II molecules. Among all the groups compared, the lowest clonal inequality scores came from two of the three human donors. On average, more CDR3 deletions and insertions were observed in humans than in mice, indicating greater exonuclease and TdT activity.

Naive CD4 T cells, defined as CD45RO-negative and CD62L-positive, were isolated from PBMCs by fluorescence-activated cell sorting. Each donor gave roughly 50 ml of fresh peripheral blood, from which PBMCs were isolated by Ficoll density centrifugation. Sorting was performed on a FACSAria III instrument, with purity above 85% for all samples. In the germline V gene (reference sequence), CDR1 corresponds to GTSNPN and CDR2 to SVGIG. V has 0 bases trimmed and J has 8 bases trimmed; junction bases matching no gene number 9. The CDR3 contains 15 residues, cysteine and phenylalanine counted. Left in the record is the CDR3 DNA by itself, 45 bases read in frame from the first base. The QIAGEN blood and tissue kit was used to extract genomic DNA from the sorted cells, and that DNA was then quantified on a NanoDrop 1000. Deep sequencing and quantification of TCR alpha and beta chains were performed on the immunoSEQ platform by multiplex PCR of genomic DNA. As for the original processing: Annotation of the TCR sequences relied on IMGT gene and region definitions. Out-of-frame rearrangements served as a stand-in for the preselection repertoire and were compared with in-frame clonotypes. Repertoire size was estimated with the iCHAO1 estimator supplied with the immunoSEQ platform. A Gini index, which is based on the Lorenz curve, was applied to in-frame amino acid clonotypes to measure clonal inequality. The intersect function in the R package tcR was used to count shared clonotypes, while the Jaccard index served to score similarity. Principal component analysis of V, J and V-J usage frequencies was run with the R prcomp function without normalization. TCRdb re-hosts the immuneACCESS table, in-frame sequences only. Its copies lack some clones; in the studies checked, an unresolved V gene accounts for under half of them, and the cause for the rest is not known. The DNA was the basis for D and trimming; V, J and clone size are from that table. The sample table contains 75,000 to 90,000 clones; only one count was recorded for about 94% of them. The top ten constitute 1.1% to 1.5% of the sample.

Note on this clone: Its antigen is still unknown. The record has no base qualities; no much larger clone is one base away.

In this chain, TRBV30 is recombined with TRBJ1-4; TRBD1 aligns with 7 central bases. The sequencing input was naive CD4+ T cells from blood. Read against the paper, the sample's cell subset or site label means: CD45RO-negative CD62L-positive naive CD4 T cells. The sequence was collected from a person aged 25-75 years in good health. The nucleotide sequence reads as follows: TGTGCCTGGAGTGTACGGGACAGAGTAAGGGAAAAACTGTTTTTT. This codes for CAWSVRDRVREKLFF.